This is a list of T cell receptor beta chains from one sample in a study of cytotoxic CD8 clonotypes in ibrutinib-treated CLL. Measured with immunoSEQ multiplex PCR; TCRdb has only the in-frame clones, and not every one. The sample lists 25,000 to 30,000 clones, less than 60% occurring once. The sample in question was PBMCs, obtained before ibrutinib treatment. Every receptor here comes from a human donor with chronic lymphocytic leukemia. CDR3s include the opening cysteine and the closing phenylalanine or tryptophan. A D gene is named only where the DNA matches it firmly. Some rows mark clone size as missing; the rest say once, few, many or name a class of expanded clone.

J gene	clone size	D gene	V gene	CDR3 DNA	CDR3 protein
TRBJ1-2	.	TRBD1	TRBV9	TGTGCCAGCAGCGTCCGGCCCGGGACAGGGGTAGGCTACACCTTC	CASSVRPGTGVGYTF
TRBJ2-3	.	.	TRBV18	TGTGCCAGCTCACCATCACAGGGAAGGGGCACAGATACGCAGTATTTT	CASSPSQGRGTDTQYF
TRBJ1-2	few	TRBD1	TRBV7-9	TGTGCCAGCAGACCCACCTGGACAGGGAGTAACTATGGCTACACCTTC	CASRPTWTGSNYGYTF
TRBJ2-2	few	TRBD1	TRBV19	TGTGCCAGTAGTATTCGGACAGGGGGAGCCGGGGAGCTGTTTTTT	CASSIRTGGAGELFF
TRBJ2-3	.	.	TRBV7-2	TGTGCCAGCAGTTCCCGGGATACCGGGACAGATACGCAGTATTTT	CASSSRDTGTDTQYF
TRBJ1-1	.	TRBD1	TRBV28	TGTGCCAGCAGGACCCAACATCAGGGGGTGAACACTGAAGCTTTCTTT	CASRTQHQGVNTEAFF
TRBJ1-2	.	TRBD1	TRBV5-1	TGCGCCAGCAGCCTAACACCGGGACAGGGAGGAAAAGGGGGCGGCTACACCTTC	CASSLTPGQGGKGGGYTF
TRBJ2-1	.	TRBD1	TRBV7-6	TGTGCCAGCAGCTCACAGGGGCTATACAATGAGCAGTTCTTC	CASSSQGLYNEQFF
TRBJ2-1	.	TRBD2	TRBV4-3	TGCGCCAGCAGCCGGGGACTAGCGGGAGCTAACTCCTACAATGAGCAGTTCTTC	CASSRGLAGANSYNEQFF
TRBJ1-6	few	.	TRBV19	TGTGCCGCGAAAACAGGGAGCTCCTATAATTCACCCCTCCACTTT	CAAKTGSSYNSPLHF
TRBJ1-5	.	.	TRBV2	TGTGCCAGCAGTGAGGACGGAAATCAGCCCCAGCATTTT	CASSEDGNQPQHF
TRBJ2-2	few	.	TRBV5-4	TGTGCCAGCACCCGGGAAATCGGTCGCGGGGAGCTGTTTTTT	CASTREIGRGELFF
TRBJ2-2	.	TRBD2	TRBV9	TGTGCCAGCAGCGTAGAGGGACTAGCAGCCGGGGAGCTGTTTTTT	CASSVEGLAAGELFF
TRBJ2-3	.	.	TRBV6-5	TGTGCCAGCAATCTGGGCAGGGTGAGCACAGATACGCAGTATTTT	CASNLGRVSTDTQYF
TRBJ2-5	once	TRBD2	TRBV10-3	TGTGCCATCAGTGCGGGACTAGCGGGGGGGCCGAGCCAAGAGACCCAGTACTTC	CAISAGLAGGPSQETQYF
TRBJ1-1	.	TRBD1	TRBV10-3	TGTGCCATCAGTGAGGGACAGGGTAGCACTGAAGCTTTCTTT	CAISEGQGSTEAFF
TRBJ1-1	.	.	TRBV6-1	TGTGCCAGCAGTGAAGACGTTATGAACACTGAAGCTTTCTTT	CASSEDVMNTEAFF
TRBJ2-1	.	TRBD2	TRBV14	TGTGCCAGCAGCCAGCTAAGAGGCGGGGGGGCCCACAATGAGCAGTTCTTC	CASSQLRGGGAHNEQFF
TRBJ2-1	.	TRBD2	TRBV27	TGTGCCAGCAGTTTTAGGACTAGCGGGAACTCCTACAATGAGCAGTTCTTC	CASSFRTSGNSYNEQFF
TRBJ1-1	.	.	TRBV6-5	TGTGCCAGCAGTTATGACAGACTCAACACTGAAGCTTTCTTT	CASSYDRLNTEAFF
TRBJ1-5	.	.	TRBV6-6	TGTGCCAGCAGTCCCGGGGTCCTCAATCAGCCCCAGCATTTT	CASSPGVLNQPQHF
TRBJ1-3	.	.	TRBV13	TGTGCCAGCAGTTTAAGCCCTGGAAACACCATATATTTT	CASSLSPGNTIYF
TRBJ2-1	few	.	TRBV6-5	TGTGCCAGCAGGGACAGCTCCTACAATGAGCAGTTCTTC	CASRDSSYNEQFF
TRBJ1-2	.	.	TRBV11-3	TGTGCCAGCAGCATGGGGAGGGCCTATGGCTACACCTTC	CASSMGRAYGYTF
TRBJ1-2	few	TRBD1	TRBV29-1	TGCAGCGTTTTGACAGGGGCTAACTATGGCTACACCTTC	CSVLTGANYGYTF
TRBJ2-7	.	TRBD2	TRBV5-4	TGTGCCAGCAGCTTGGCCGGCGGGGGGAGGCAGTACTTC	CASSLAGGGRQYF
TRBJ2-5	.	.	TRBV9	TGTGCCAGCAGCGTAGCTGGACCGGGGTTTACTCAAGAGACCCAGTACTTC	CASSVAGPGFTQETQYF
TRBJ1-2	few	TRBD1	TRBV7-9	TGTGCCAGCAGCTTAACGGGACAGGGATATGGCTACACCTTC	CASSLTGQGYGYTF
TRBJ1-2	.	TRBD1	TRBV5-4	TGTGCCAGCACCTCCTCGGGGCAGGGGGCTTCGGGCGGCTACACCTTC	CASTSSGQGASGGYTF
TRBJ2-3	.	.	TRBV5-6	TGTGCCAGCAGCGATACGGGGACCCCACTAGATACGCAGTATTTT	CASSDTGTPLDTQYF
TRBJ2-1	.	TRBD2	TRBV2	TGTGCCGGGCCCAACGGGGGGGCTAGTGCGGGACGAAACAATGAGCAGTTCTTC	CAGPNGGASAGRNNEQFF
TRBJ2-5	.	TRBD1	TRBV10-3	TGTGCCATCAGTGTGGGACAGGGCCTCCAAGAGACCCAGTACTTC	CAISVGQGLQETQYF
TRBJ1-2	.	.	TRBV28	TGTGCCAGCGGGGAGTCTGACTATGGCTACACCTTC	CASGESDYGYTF
TRBJ2-7	.	.	TRBV5-1	TGCGCCAGCAGCTTGTCTGGGTTTCTGCGGGAGCAGTACTTC	CASSLSGFLREQYF
TRBJ2-1	.	TRBD1	TRBV14	TGTGCCAGCAGCCGTAACAGGGGGCTCTACAATGAGCAGTTCTTC	CASSRNRGLYNEQFF
TRBJ1-4	few	TRBD1	TRBV5-1	TGCGCCAGCAGCATACCTACAGGGGGCGCGGGTGAAAAACTGTTTTTT	CASSIPTGGAGEKLFF
TRBJ2-3	.	TRBD1	TRBV9	TGTGCCAGCAGCGTAGTTGGCAGGGGGTTTACAGATACGCAGTATTTT	CASSVVGRGFTDTQYF
TRBJ1-2	.	.	TRBV5-1	TGCGCCAGCAGCTTGGTAGTCAGAAGCTCAGCTAACTATGGCTACACCTTC	CASSLVVRSSANYGYTF
TRBJ1-2	.	TRBD1	TRBV6-1	TGTGCCAGCAGTGAGGCGGGAGGGGGCGGAGGTGGCTACACCTTC	CASSEAGGGGGGYTF
TRBJ2-4	once	.	TRBV5-1	TGCGCCAGCAGCTTAGATGGGGGGCTTTACATTCAGTACTTC	CASSLDGGLYIQYF
TRBJ2-3	few	.	TRBV9	TGTGCCAGCAGCGTATCGGGGCACGGGACAGATACGCAGTATTTT	CASSVSGHGTDTQYF
TRBJ2-4	few	TRBD1	TRBV28	TGTGCCAGCGGACCAACAGGGGCAGCAAACATTCAGTACTTC	CASGPTGAANIQYF
TRBJ2-2	.	TRBD2	TRBV9	TGTGCCAGCACCAAAAGCGGGAGAAACACCGGGGAGCTGTTTTTT	CASTKSGRNTGELFF
TRBJ2-1	.	TRBD1	TRBV7-2	TGTGCCAGCAGCTTGGACAGGAGGTACAATGAGCAGTTCTTC	CASSLDRRYNEQFF
TRBJ2-2	.	TRBD2	TRBV10-3	TGTGCCATCAGTGAGGGACTAGCGGGGGGGCCCGCCGGGGAGCTGTTTTTT	CAISEGLAGGPAGELFF
TRBJ2-7	few	.	TRBV2	TGTGCCAGCGGGTTAAGGGGAGGTTCGTACGAGCAGTACTTC	CASGLRGGSYEQYF
TRBJ2-7	.	TRBD1	TRBV2	TGTGCCATCCGGACAGGGCCCTACGAGCAGTACTTC	CAIRTGPYEQYF
TRBJ1-1	few	.	TRBV28	TGTGCCAGCATCCACCTCAGGGGCTTTAAGTCAGCCACTGAAGCTTTCTTT	CASIHLRGFKSATEAFF
TRBJ2-7	few	.	TRBV7-2	TGTGCCAGCAGCGTTTGGGCCGGGCCCTACGAGCAGTACTTC	CASSVWAGPYEQYF
TRBJ1-6	few	TRBD1	TRBV29-1	TGCAGCGCTCGGACAGGCCATTCACCCCTCCACTTT	CSARTGHSPLHF
TRBJ1-3	few	.	TRBV4-1	TGCGCCAGCAGCCAAGGGGTGGCATTCAGTCTCTCTGGAAACACCATATATTTT	CASSQGVAFSLSGNTIYF
TRBJ1-4	few	.	TRBV28	TGTGCCAGCAGTCTCCAGACAGCGCCCATCAATGAAAAACTGTTTTTT	CASSLQTAPINEKLFF
TRBJ2-7	few	TRBD1	TRBV6-5	TGTGCCAGCAGTTACTCGGACAGGGGAAGTTACGAGCAGTACTTC	CASSYSDRGSYEQYF